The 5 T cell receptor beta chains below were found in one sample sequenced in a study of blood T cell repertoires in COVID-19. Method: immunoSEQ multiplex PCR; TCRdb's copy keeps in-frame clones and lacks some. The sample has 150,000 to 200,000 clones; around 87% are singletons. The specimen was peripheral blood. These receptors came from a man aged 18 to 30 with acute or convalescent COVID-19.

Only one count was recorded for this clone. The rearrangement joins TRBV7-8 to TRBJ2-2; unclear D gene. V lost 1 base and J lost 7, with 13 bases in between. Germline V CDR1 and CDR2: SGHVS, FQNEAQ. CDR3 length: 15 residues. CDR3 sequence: CASSLGTNSNGELFF. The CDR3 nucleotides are TGTGCCAGCAGCTTAGGCACAAATAGCAACGGGGAGCTGTTTTTT. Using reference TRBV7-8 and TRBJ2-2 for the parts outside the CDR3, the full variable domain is GAGVSQSPRYKVAKRGQDVALRCDPISGHVSLFWYQQALGQGPEFLTYFQNEAQLDKSGLPSDRFFAERPEGSVSTLKIQRTQQEDSAVYLCASSLGTNSNGELFFGEGSRLTVL.

The DNA for the CDR3 is TGTGCCAGCAGCTTAAGTTCTTGGACGACAGGGGGATTTGGTCAGCCCCAGCATTTT. Translated, it gives CASSLSSWTTGGFGQPQHF. This sequence joins TRBV7-2 and TRBJ1-5; 9 bases match TRBD1. This CDR3 has 19 amino acids. Trimming cost V 2 bases and J 6 bases; bases outside gene matches: 17. Germline V CDR1 and CDR2: SGHTA, FQGNSA.

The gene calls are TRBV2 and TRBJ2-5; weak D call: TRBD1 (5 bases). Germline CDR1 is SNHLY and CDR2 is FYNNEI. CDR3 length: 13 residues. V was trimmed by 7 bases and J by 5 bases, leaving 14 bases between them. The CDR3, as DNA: TGTGCCAGCAAGGCAGGGTCGAGGGAGACCCAGTACTTC. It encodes CASKAGSRETQYF.

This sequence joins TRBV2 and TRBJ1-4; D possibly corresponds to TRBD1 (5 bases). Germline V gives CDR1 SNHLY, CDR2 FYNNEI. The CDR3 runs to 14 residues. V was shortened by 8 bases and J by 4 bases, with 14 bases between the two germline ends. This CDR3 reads CASGMGDFNEKLFF. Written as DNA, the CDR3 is TGTGCCAGCGGGATGGGGGACTTTAATGAAAAACTGTTTTTT.

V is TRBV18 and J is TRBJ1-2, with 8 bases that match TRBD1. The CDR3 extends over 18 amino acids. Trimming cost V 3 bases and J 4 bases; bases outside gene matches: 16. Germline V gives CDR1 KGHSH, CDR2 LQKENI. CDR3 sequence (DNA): TGTGCCAGCTCACCTAAGACGAGACAGGGGACGCCCAGCTATGGCTACACCTTC. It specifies CASSPKTRQGTPSYGYTF. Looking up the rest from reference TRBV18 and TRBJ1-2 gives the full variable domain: NAGVMQNPRHLVRRRGQEARLRCSPMKGHSHVYWYRQLPEEGLKFMVYLQKENIIDESGMPKERFSAEFPKEGPSILRIQQVVRGDSAAYFCASSPKTRQGTPSYGYTFGSGTRLTVV.